The table lists the clone carrying this T cell receptor beta chain with a few counts. Its specificity is unknown. The data were taken from a study of T cell repertoires in cytomegalovirus infection. Study-wide context: The study used recently identified HLA-C-restricted and well-studied HLA-B-restricted CMV epitopes. Through public TCR beta signatures, both CMV infection and matching HLA type were indicated.

Overall study results and limits: HLA-C-restricted CMV clonotypes gave the most frequent clonotype in two of eight donors. Cumulative public TCR beta family frequency identified carriers of CMV plus the relevant HLA.

J was trimmed by 5 bases and V by 6 bases; bases with no gene match: 9. The CDR3 runs to 14 residues. Each CDR3 protein is one row after TCRdb ran MiXCR on the reads. The repertoire includes approximately 74,000 distinct CDR3 sequences, about 37% of them detected once, and roughly 93% sits in the top ten. Sequenced material: CD8+ T cells from cultured PBMCs, taken from culture after CMV antigen stimulation. The source is a human donor in good health (CMV status not recorded). Some clones in this sample may be carry-over from other donors' samples. The chain has TRBV12-3 or TRBV12-4 and TRBJ2-7, with 8 bases identical to TRBD1. CDR3 amino acids: CASSLFGQGHEQYF. The CDR3 DNA follows: TGTGCCAGCAGCCTCTTTGGACAGGGCCACGAGCAGTACTTC.